This T cell receptor (beta chain) was retrieved from a study of OX40 agonist ivuxolimab in advanced cancers. Background on the study: The dose-escalation cohort had hepatocellular carcinoma, melanoma, renal cell or head and neck cancer.

The CDR3 loop spans 13 amino acids. Germline V gives CDR1 MNHEY, CDR2 SVGAGI. Trimming left V 0 bases short and J 4 bases short, with 6 bases between. Profiled with immunoSEQ multiplex PCR; TCRdb holds only in-frame clones, not every one. In the table there are some 41,000 clones, roughly 90% of which are singletons. The TCR was taken from an adult with an advanced solid tumor such as melanoma, head and neck, liver or kidney cancer. Sequences were derived from CD4+ or CD8+ T cells sorted from blood, sampled in a trial of the OX40 agonist ivuxolimab. The chain couples TRBV6-5 to TRBJ1-1; no clear D gene. Here the CDR3 reads CASSYSAGTEAFF. The CDR3 coding sequence is TGTGCCAGCAGTTACTCTGCCGGCACTGAAGCTTTCTTT.